The TCR beta chain under discussion was sequenced for a study of blood T cell repertoires in COVID-19. The V end was cut by 1 base, the J end by 4 bases, with 8 bases between. CDR1 and CDR2 (germline): SSHAT, FNYEAQ (reference sequence). CDR3 size: 13 residues. The protocol was immunoSEQ multiplex PCR, while the TCRdb copy is restricted to in-frame clones and leaves out a portion. The sample contains approximately 70,000 clones, about 91% of which appear only once. The sequenced sample consisted of peripheral blood. The receptor comes from a human donor with active COVID-19. The donor label of this sample is uncertain. The chain employs TRBV7-7 and TRBJ2-7; D is undetermined. In DNA form, the CDR3 reads TGTGCCAGCAGCTTAGAGGCGGCTTACGAGCAGTACTTC. It codes for CASSLEAAYEQYF.